The subject of this entry is one TCR beta chain. Its antigen is not known. Focal radiation and CTLA-4 blockade (ipilimumab) were tested in chemo-refractory metastatic non-small-cell lung cancer patients. TCRdb's copy holds only in-frame clones and misses some; the assay was immunoSEQ multiplex PCR. Of under 90,000 clones listed, roughly 78% are singletons. The CDR3 length is 14 residues. V lost 2 bases to trimming and J lost 1 base, with 7 bases between them. Germline loops: CDR1 SGDLS, CDR2 YYNGEE. The source of the sample is a study of radiotherapy plus CTLA-4 blockade in lung cancer. Study background: For 18% of patients, objective responses occurred, and approximately 33% had disease control.

Findings of the study overall: Reports state that early shifts in blood T cell clones, with interferon-beta, best predicted response. Tumor-origin TCR clones grew in blood after radiotherapy plus ipilimumab.

The sample consisted of peripheral blood, taken from a patient treated with radiotherapy plus ipilimumab. V and J are TRBV9 and TRBJ1-5; D remains unclear. This TCR was recovered from a human donor with non-small cell lung cancer that progressed on radiotherapy plus ipilimumab. The CDR3 bases are TGTGCCAGCAGCGTGGACGGAAGCAATCAGCCCCAGCATTTT. It specifies CASSVDGSNQPQHF.